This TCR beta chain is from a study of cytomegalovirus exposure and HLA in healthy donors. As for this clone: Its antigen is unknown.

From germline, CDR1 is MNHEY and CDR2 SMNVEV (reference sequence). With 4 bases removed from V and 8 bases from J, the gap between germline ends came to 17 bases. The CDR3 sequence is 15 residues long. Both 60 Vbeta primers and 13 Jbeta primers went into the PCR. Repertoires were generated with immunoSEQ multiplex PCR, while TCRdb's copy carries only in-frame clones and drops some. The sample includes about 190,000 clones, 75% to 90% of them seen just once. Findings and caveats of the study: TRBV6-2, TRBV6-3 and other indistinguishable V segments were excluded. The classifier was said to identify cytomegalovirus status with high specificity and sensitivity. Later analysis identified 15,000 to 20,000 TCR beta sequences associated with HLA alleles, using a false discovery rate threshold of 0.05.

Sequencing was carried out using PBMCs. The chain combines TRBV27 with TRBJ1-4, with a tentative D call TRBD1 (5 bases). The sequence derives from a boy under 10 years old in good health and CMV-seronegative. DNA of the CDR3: TGTGCCAGCAGTTACTTCGGGGGAGAAGTGGAAAAACTGTTTTTT. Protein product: CASSYFGGEVEKLFF.